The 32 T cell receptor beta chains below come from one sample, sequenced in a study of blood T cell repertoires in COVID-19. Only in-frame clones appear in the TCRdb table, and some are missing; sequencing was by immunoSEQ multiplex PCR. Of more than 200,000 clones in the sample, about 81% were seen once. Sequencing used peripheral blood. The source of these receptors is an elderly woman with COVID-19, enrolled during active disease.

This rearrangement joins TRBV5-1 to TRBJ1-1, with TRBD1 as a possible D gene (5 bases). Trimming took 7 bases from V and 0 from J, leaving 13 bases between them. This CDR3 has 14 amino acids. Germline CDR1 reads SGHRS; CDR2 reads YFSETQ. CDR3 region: CASRARGMNTEAFF. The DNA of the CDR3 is TGCGCCAGCCGAGCGCGGGGGATGAACACTGAAGCTTTCTTT.

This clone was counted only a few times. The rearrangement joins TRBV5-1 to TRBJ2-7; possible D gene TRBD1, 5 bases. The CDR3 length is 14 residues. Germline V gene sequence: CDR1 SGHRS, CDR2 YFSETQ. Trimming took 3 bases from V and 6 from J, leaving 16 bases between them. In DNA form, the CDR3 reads TGCGCCAGCAGCTCCACTCAGGGCCCCGGCGAGCAGTACTTC. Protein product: CASSSTQGPGEQYF.

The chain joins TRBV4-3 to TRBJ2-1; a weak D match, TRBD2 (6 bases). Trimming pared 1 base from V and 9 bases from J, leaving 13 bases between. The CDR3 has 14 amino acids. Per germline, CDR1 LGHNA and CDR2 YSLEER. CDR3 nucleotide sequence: TGCGCCAGCAGCCAAGGGACAATCGGGAGTGAGCAGTTCTTC. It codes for CASSQGTIGSEQFF.

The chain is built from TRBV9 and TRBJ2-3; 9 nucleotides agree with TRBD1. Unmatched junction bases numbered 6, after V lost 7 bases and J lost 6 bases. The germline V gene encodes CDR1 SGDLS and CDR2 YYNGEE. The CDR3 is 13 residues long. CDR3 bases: TGTGCCAGCGGGGGACAGGGCCTCGATACGCAGTATTTT. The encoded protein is CASGGQGLDTQYF.

The CDR3 DNA follows: TGTGCCAGCAGCTTAAGAGGGCCCGAAGCTTTCTTT. This codes for CASSLRGPEAFF. The chain uses TRBV11-1 and TRBJ1-1, with no clear D. The CDR3 length is 12 residues. Germline loops: CDR1 SGHAT, CDR2 FQDESV (reference sequence). The V and J ends lost 2 bases and 8 bases respectively, with 9 bases between them.

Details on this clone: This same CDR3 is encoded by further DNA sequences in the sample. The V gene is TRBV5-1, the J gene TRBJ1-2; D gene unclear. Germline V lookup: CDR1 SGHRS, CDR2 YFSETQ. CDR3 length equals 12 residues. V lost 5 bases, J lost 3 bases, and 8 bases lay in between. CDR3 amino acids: CASSRGDYGYTF. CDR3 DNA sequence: TGCGCCAGCAGTCGGGGAGACTATGGCTACACCTTC.

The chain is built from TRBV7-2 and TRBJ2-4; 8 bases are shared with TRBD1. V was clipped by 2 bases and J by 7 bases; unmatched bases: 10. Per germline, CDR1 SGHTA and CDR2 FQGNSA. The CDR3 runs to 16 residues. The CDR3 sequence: CASSLQSGTGGNIQYF. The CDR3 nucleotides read TGTGCCAGCAGCTTACAGTCCGGAACAGGGGGTAACATTCAGTACTTC.

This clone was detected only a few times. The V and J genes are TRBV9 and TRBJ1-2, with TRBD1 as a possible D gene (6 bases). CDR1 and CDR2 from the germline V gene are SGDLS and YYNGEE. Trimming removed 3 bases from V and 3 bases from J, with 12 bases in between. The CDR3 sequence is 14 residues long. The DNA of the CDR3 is TGTGCCAGCAGCGGCATAGGGGGGGACTATGGCTACACCTTC. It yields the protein CASSGIGGDYGYTF. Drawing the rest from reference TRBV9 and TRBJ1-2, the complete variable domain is DSGVTQTPKHLITATGQRVTLRCSPRSGDLSVYWYQQSLDQGLQFLIQYYNGEERAKGNILERFSAQQFPDLHSELNLSSLELGDSALYFCASSGIGGDYGYTFGSGTRLTVV.

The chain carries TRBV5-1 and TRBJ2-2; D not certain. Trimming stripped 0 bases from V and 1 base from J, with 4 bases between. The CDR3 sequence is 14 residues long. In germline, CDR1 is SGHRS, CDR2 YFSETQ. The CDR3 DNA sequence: TGCGCCAGCAGCTTGGGACAGAACACCGGGGAGCTGTTTTTT. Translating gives CASSLGQNTGELFF.

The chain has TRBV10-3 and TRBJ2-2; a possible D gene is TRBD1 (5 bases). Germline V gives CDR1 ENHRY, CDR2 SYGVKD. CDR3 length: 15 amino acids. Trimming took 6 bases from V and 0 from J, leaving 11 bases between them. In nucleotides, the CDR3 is TGTGCCATCAGGCAGGGTTTCGCGAACACCGGGGAGCTGTTTTTT. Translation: CAIRQGFANTGELFF.

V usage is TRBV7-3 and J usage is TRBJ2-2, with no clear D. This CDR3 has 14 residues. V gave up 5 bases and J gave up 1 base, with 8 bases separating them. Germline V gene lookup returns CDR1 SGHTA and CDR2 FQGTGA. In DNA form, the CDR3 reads TGTGCCAGCAGCCCTACTCTGAACACCGGGGAGCTGTTTTTT. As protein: CASSPTLNTGELFF.

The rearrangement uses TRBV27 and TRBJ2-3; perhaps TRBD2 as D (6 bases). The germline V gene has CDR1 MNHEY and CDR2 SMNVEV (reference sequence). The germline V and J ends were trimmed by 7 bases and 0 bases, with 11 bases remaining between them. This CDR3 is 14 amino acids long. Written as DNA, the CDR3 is TGTGCCAGCAAAGCGGGTTCTAGCACAGATACGCAGTATTTT. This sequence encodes CASKAGSSTDTQYF.

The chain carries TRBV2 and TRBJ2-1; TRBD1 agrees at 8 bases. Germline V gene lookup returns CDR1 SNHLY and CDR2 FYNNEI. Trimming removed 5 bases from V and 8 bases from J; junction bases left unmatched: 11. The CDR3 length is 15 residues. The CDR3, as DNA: TGTGCCAGCAGTTTCCCTGGACAGGGTAATTATGAGCAGTTCTTC. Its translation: CASSFPGQGNYEQFF.

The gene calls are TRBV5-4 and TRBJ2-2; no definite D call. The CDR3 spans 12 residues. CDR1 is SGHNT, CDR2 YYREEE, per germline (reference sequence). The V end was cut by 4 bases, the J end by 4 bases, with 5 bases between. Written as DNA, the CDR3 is TGTGCCAGCAGCCCTCTCACCGGGGAGCTGTTTTTT. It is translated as CASSPLTGELFF.

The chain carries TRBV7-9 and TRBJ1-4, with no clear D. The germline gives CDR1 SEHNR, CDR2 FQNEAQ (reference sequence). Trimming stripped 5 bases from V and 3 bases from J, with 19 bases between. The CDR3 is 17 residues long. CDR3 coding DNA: TGTGCCAGCAGCCCTAGAGGATGGGCGGACTCTAATGAAAAACTGTTTTTT. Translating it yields CASSPRGWADSNEKLFF.

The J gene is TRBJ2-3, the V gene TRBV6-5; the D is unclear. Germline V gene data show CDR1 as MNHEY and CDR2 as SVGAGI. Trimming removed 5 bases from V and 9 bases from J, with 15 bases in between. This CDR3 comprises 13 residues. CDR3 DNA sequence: TGTGCCAGCAGTCTGGCGGTCGGGTGGACGCAGTATTTT. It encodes CASSLAVGWTQYF.

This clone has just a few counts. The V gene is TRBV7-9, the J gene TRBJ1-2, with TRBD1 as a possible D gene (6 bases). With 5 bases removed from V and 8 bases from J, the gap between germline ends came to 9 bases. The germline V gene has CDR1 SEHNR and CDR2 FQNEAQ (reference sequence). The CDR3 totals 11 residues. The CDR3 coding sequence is TGTGCCAGCAGCGGGGGCCGAGGCTACACCTTC. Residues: CASSGGRGYTF.

CDR3 in DNA: TGTGCCAGCAGTTACTCAGGGAGGAACACCGGGGAGCTGTTTTTT. Amino acids: CASSYSGRNTGELFF. The chain employs TRBV6-2 or TRBV6-3 and TRBJ2-2, with D maybe TRBD2 (5 bases). Germline-derived CDR1 and CDR2 are MNHEY and SVGEGT. The CDR3 has 15 residues. Trimming left V 0 bases short and J 1 base short, with 6 bases between.

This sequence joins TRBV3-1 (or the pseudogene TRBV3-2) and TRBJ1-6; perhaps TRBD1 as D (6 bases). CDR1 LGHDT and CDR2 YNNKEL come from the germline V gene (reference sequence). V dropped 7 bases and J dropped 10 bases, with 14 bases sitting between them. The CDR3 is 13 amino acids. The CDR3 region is CASTLGGESPLHF. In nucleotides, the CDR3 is TGTGCCAGCACTCTAGGGGGGGAATCACCCCTCCACTTT.

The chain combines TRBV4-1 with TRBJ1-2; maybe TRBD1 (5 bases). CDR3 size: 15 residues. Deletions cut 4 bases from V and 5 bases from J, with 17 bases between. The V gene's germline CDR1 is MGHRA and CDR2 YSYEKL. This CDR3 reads CASSPTREEGYGYTF. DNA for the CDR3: TGCGCCAGCAGCCCGACGAGGGAGGAGGGGTATGGCTACACCTTC.

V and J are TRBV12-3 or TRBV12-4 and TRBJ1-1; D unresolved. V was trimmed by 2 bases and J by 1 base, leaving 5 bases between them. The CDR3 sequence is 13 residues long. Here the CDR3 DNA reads TGTGCCAGCAGTTTATACAGGAACACTGAAGCTTTCTTT. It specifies CASSLYRNTEAFF.

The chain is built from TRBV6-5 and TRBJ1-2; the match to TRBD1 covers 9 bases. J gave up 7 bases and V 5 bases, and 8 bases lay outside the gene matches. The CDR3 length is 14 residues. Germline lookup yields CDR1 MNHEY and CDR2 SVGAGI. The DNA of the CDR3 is TGTGCCAGCAGTAAGACCGGGACAGGGATTGGCTACACCTTC. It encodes CASSKTGTGIGYTF.

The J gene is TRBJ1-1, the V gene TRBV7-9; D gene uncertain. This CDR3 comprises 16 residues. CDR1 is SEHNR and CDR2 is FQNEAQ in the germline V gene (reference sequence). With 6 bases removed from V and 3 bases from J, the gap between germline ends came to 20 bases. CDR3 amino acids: CASRVGGPHLDTEAFF. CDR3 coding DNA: TGTGCCAGCAGGGTTGGTGGGCCGCATCTTGACACTGAAGCTTTCTTT.

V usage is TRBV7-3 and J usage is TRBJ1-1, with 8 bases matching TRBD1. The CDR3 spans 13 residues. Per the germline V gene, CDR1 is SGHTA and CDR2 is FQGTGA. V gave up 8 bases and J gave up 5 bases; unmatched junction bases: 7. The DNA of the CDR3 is TGTGCCAGCTCCAGACAGGGGCAAACTGAAGCTTTCTTT. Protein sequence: CASSRQGQTEAFF.

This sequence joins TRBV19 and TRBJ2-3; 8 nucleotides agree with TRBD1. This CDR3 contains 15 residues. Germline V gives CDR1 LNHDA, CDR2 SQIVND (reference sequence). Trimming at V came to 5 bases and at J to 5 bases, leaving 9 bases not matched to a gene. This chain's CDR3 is CASSPRQGIIDTQYF. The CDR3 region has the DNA TGTGCCAGTAGTCCTAGACAGGGGATAATAGATACGCAGTATTTT.

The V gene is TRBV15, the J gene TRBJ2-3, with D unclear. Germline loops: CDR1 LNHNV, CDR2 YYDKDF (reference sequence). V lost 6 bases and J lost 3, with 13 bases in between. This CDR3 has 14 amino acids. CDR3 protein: CATSLSNPTDTQYF. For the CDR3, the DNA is TGTGCCACCAGTCTTAGCAACCCAACAGATACGCAGTATTTT.

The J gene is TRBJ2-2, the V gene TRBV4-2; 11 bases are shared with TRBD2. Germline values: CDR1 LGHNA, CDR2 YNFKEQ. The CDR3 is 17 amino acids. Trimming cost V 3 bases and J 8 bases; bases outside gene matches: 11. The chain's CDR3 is CASSQGRTSGLGGELFF. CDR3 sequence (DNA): TGTGCCAGCAGCCAGGGTAGGACTAGCGGGCTCGGGGGGGAGCTGTTTTTT.

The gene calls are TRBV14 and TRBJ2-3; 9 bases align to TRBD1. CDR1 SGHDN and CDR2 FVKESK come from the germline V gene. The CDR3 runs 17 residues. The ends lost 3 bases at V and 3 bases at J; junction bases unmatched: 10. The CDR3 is CASSHVPGQGWTDTQYF. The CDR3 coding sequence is TGTGCCAGCAGCCACGTCCCGGGACAGGGATGGACAGATACGCAGTATTTT.

CDR3 in DNA: TGTGCCAGCAGCGTTCAGGGGGCGGACGGAAACACCATATATTTT. This sequence encodes CASSVQGADGNTIYF. The genes are TRBV9 and TRBJ1-3; TRBD1 matches at 8 bases. Germline loops: CDR1 SGDLS, CDR2 YYNGEE. The junction had 5 bases not matched to a gene; V was cut back by 2 bases and J by 4 bases. The CDR3 is 15 amino acids.

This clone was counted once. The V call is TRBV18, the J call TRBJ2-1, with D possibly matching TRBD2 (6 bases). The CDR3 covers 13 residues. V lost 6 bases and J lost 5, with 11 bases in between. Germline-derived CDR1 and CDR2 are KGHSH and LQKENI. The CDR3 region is CASSPGTHNEQFF. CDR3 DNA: TGTGCCAGCTCCCCGGGGACTCACAATGAGCAGTTCTTC.

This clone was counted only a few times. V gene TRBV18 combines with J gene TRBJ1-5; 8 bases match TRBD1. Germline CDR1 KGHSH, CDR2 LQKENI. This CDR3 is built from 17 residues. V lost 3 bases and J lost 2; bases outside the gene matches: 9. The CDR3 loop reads CASSPEEGDRRNQPQHF. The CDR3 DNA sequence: TGTGCCAGCTCACCGGAAGAAGGGGACAGGCGCAATCAGCCCCAGCATTTT.

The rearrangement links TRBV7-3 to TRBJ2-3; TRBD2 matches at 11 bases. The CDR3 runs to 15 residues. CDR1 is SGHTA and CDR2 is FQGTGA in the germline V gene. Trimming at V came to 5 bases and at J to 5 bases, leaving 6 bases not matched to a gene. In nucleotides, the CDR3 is TGTGCCAGCAGCGTACTAGCGGGAGTTGGAGATACGCAGTATTTT. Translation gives CASSVLAGVGDTQYF.